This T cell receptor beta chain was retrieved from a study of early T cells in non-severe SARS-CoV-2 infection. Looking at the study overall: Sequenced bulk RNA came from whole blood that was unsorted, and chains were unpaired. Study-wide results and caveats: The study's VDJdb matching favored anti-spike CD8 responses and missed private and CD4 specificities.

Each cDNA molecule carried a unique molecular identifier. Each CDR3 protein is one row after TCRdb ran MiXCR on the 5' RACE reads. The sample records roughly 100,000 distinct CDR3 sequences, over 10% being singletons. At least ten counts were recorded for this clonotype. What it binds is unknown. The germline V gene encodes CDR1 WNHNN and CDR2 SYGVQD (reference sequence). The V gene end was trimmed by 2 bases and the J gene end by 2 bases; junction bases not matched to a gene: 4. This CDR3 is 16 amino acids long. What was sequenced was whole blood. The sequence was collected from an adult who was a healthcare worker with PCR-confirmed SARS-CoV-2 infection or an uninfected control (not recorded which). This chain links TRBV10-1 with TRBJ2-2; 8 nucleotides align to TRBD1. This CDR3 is CASSEIAGGNTGELFF. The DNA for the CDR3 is TGCGCCAGCAGTGAGATAGCAGGGGGCAACACCGGGGAGCTGTTTTTT.